These T cell receptor beta chains were read from a single sample in a study of blood T cell repertoires in COVID-19. Only in-frame clones appear in the TCRdb table, and some are missing; sequencing was by immunoSEQ multiplex PCR. The table includes about 15,000 clones, about 87% detected once. Specimen: peripheral blood. These receptors all stem from a human donor in a cohort sampled during active COVID-19. Each CDR3 is given with its conserved first and last residue. A D gene is named only where the DNA matches it firmly. A clone size is listed for some rows: how often the clone was seen (once, few, many), or a class if it is expanded.

TRBV27	TRBJ2-2	NA	NA	TGTGCCAGCATCCGAGGGAACACCGGGGAGCTGTTTTTT	CASIRGNTGELFF
TRBV6-1	TRBJ1-2	NA	NA	TGTGCCAGCAGTGAAGAGCGGCCAGGGGTCTACATTAACTATGGCTACACCTTC	CASSEERPGVYINYGYTF
TRBV6-5	TRBJ1-1	NA	NA	TGTGCCAGCAGTTACTCGACGAGCGGGAGTCGGGCTTTCTTT	CASSYSTSGSRAFF
TRBV5-1	TRBJ2-1	NA	NA	TGCGCCAGCAGCTTGGCCTTTGGTCTAAACGACAGAAAACCTTACTACAATGAGCAGTTCTTC	CASSLAFGLNDRKPYYNEQFF
TRBV24-1	TRBJ2-1	NA	TRBD1	TGTGCCACCAGTGAAACAGGGGGCTGGAAGCAGTTCTTC	CATSETGGWKQFF
TRBV10-3	TRBJ1-2	NA	TRBD1	TGTGCCATCGGGGACAGGCGGGCAGGGGACTCCTATGGCTACACCTTC	CAIGDRRAGDSYGYTF
TRBV5-4	TRBJ1-2	NA	TRBD1	TGTGCCAGCAGCTTTAACAGGGGCTTTCGAGGGCTGTTTGGCTACACCTTC	CASSFNRGFRGLFGYTF
TRBV3-1/TRBV3-2	TRBJ1-1	NA	TRBD1	TGTGCCAGCAGCCCAGACAGGGACTCGAACACTGAAGCTTTCTTT	CASSPDRDSNTEAFF
TRBV3-1/TRBV3-2	TRBJ2-1	NA	TRBD2	TGTGCCAGCAGCCAAGTCCTAGCGGGGTACAATGAGCAGTTCTTC	CASSQVLAGYNEQFF
TRBV7-8	TRBJ2-7	once	NA	TGTGCCGGCAGCTTAGAGGGCGGGGACGAGCAGTACTTC	CAGSLEGGDEQYF
TRBV2	TRBJ1-1	NA	TRBD1	TGTGCCAGCGCTCAGGGGGACACTGAAGCTTTCTTT	CASAQGDTEAFF
TRBV7-6	TRBJ2-2	NA	NA	TGTGCCAGCAGCCACAGGGCCGGGGAGCTGTTTTTT	CASSHRAGELFF
TRBV28	TRBJ2-1	NA	TRBD1	TGTGCCAGCAGGGGTCTCGGACAGGACAATGAGCAGTTCTTC	CASRGLGQDNEQFF
TRBV28	TRBJ2-3	NA	TRBD2	TGTGCCAGCGGGACTAGCGCTCCTCAGGGAACAGATACGCAGTATTTT	CASGTSAPQGTDTQYF
TRBV28	TRBJ1-1	NA	NA	TGTGCCAGCAGTGCAGTGAACACTGAAGCTTTCTTT	CASSAVNTEAFF
TRBV5-1	TRBJ2-5	NA	NA	TGCGCCAGCTCCCCGTACCAAGAGACCCAGTACTTC	CASSPYQETQYF
TRBV5-4	TRBJ1-4	NA	TRBD1	TGTGCCAGCAGTCCGGACAGGGGAGAAAAACTGTTTTTT	CASSPDRGEKLFF
TRBV28	TRBJ2-1	NA	NA	TGTGCCAGCAGTTTTACGCGGGAGCAGTTCTTC	CASSFTREQFF
TRBV2	TRBJ2-7	NA	TRBD1	TGTGCCAGCAGTGAAGACAGAGTGGACAGGGGCGCCTACGAGCAGTACTTC	CASSEDRVDRGAYEQYF
TRBV27	TRBJ2-7	few	TRBD1	TGTGCCAGCAGGGGACAGGGAGCCCACGAGCAGTACTTC	CASRGQGAHEQYF
TRBV28	TRBJ2-7	NA	TRBD1	TGTGTCAGCACTGCAGGGGGCGCACCCCAATTGTACGAGCAGTACTTC	CVSTAGGAPQLYEQYF
TRBV11-2	TRBJ2-7	NA	NA	TGTGCCAGCAGCTTAGGTCACGGGGAGTATCTCGCCTACGAGCAGTACTTC	CASSLGHGEYLAYEQYF
TRBV30	TRBJ1-2	NA	NA	TGTGCCTGGAGTTGGGAGGGAGTATATGGCTACACCTTC	CAWSWEGVYGYTF
TRBV28	TRBJ2-1	NA	TRBD2	TGTGCCAGCAGTTTGAATAGCGGGAGTAAGTTGAATGAGCAGTTCTTC	CASSLNSGSKLNEQFF
TRBV5-4	TRBJ1-1	NA	TRBD1	TGTGCCAGCGGTCGACAGGGGTTGAACACTGAAGCTTTCTTT	CASGRQGLNTEAFF
TRBV6-5	TRBJ1-2	NA	TRBD1	TGTGCCAGCAGTTTCCGACAGGGGAGCGGCTACACCTTC	CASSFRQGSGYTF
TRBV6-5	TRBJ2-7	once	TRBD1	TGTGCCAGCAGTCACGCAGGGGGCGAATACGAGCAGTACTTC	CASSHAGGEYEQYF
TRBV6-1	TRBJ2-4	NA	TRBD1	TGTGCCAGCAGTGAAGCGACAGGGGGCGCCAAAAACATTCAGTACTTC	CASSEATGGAKNIQYF
TRBV10-3	TRBJ2-2	NA	TRBD1	TGTGCCATCAGTGCTCAGGGGACAGGGCCCACCGGGGAGCTGTTTTTT	CAISAQGTGPTGELFF
TRBV5-1	TRBJ1-1	NA	NA	TGCGCCAGCAGCTTGTTCGGGGAAACGAACACTGAAGCTTTCTTT	CASSLFGETNTEAFF
TRBV5-4	TRBJ2-7	NA	NA	TGTGCCAGCAGCCCGGACGGTCGTCGGGGGAACGAGCAGTACTTC	CASSPDGRRGNEQYF
TRBV19	TRBJ2-1	NA	TRBD2	TGTGCCAGTAGTATAGGAGGCGGGAGCTCCTACAATGAGCAGTTCTTC	CASSIGGGSSYNEQFF
TRBV5-6	TRBJ2-7	once	NA	TGTGCCAGCAGCTTGGGGGCCGGATCCTACGAGCAGTACTTC	CASSLGAGSYEQYF
TRBV14	TRBJ1-1	NA	NA	TGTGCCAGCAGGACGTCCGGGGGAGGCACTGAAGCTTTCTTT	CASRTSGGGTEAFF
TRBV4-3	TRBJ2-1	NA	NA	TGCGCCAGCAGCCAAGATTCGGCTAGATACAATGAGCAGTTCTTC	CASSQDSARYNEQFF
TRBV6-5	TRBJ1-6	NA	TRBD1	TGTGCCAGCAGACGGGACAGCAATTCACCCCTCCACTTT	CASRRDSNSPLHF
TRBV5-1	TRBJ2-7	NA	TRBD2	TGCGCCAGCAGCTGGACTAGCGGGGGTAACTACGAGCAGTACTTC	CASSWTSGGNYEQYF
TRBV4-2	TRBJ2-7	NA	TRBD1	TGTGCCAGCAGCCAAGGGAGATCCGGGACAGGCTACGAGCAGTACTTC	CASSQGRSGTGYEQYF
TRBV5-6	TRBJ2-5	NA	NA	TGTGCCAGCAGCTTGGGCGGGGAAGAGACCCAGTACTTC	CASSLGGEETQYF
TRBV18	TRBJ1-5	NA	NA	TGTGCCAGCTCACCAACAGGCTTCGAGCAGCCCCAGCATTTT	CASSPTGFEQPQHF
TRBV4-2	TRBJ2-3	NA	NA	TGTGCCAGCAGCCAGATCTTAGCGACCCCTAGCACAGATACGCAGTATTTT	CASSQILATPSTDTQYF
TRBV6-5	TRBJ1-1	medium-sized	TRBD1	TGTGCCAGCAGTTACTCCTCGTCAGGGGGCGACACTGAAGCTTTCTTT	CASSYSSSGGDTEAFF
TRBV9	TRBJ2-7	NA	TRBD1	TGTGCCAGCGGGGAAGGGGACAGGGACCACGAGCAGTACTTC	CASGEGDRDHEQYF
TRBV7-7	TRBJ2-5	NA	NA	TGTGCCAGCAGCCTCGACCGGCGGGCGGAGACCCAGTACTTC	CASSLDRRAETQYF
TRBV7-9	TRBJ1-2	few	NA	TGTGCCAGCAGCTACCTCGGGACATTTTATGGCTACACCTTC	CASSYLGTFYGYTF
TRBV2	TRBJ2-7	NA	NA	TGTGCCAGCATGCGGTCCTACGAGCAGTACTTC	CASMRSYEQYF
TRBV12-3/TRBV12-4	TRBJ2-2	NA	TRBD1	TGTGCCAGCAGACAGGGGTACACCGGGGAGCTGTTTTTT	CASRQGYTGELFF
TRBV9	TRBJ1-1	few	NA	TGTGCCAGCAGCGACACAGGGTACACTGAAGCTTTCTTT	CASSDTGYTEAFF
TRBV11-3	TRBJ2-1	NA	TRBD2	TGTGCCAGCAGCTCATCAGGACTAGCGGCCCCCTACAATGAGCAGTTCTTC	CASSSSGLAAPYNEQFF
TRBV27	TRBJ2-7	NA	NA	TGTGCCAGCAGTTCCTCACTGTTCTACGAGCAGTACTTC	CASSSSLFYEQYF
TRBV6-5	TRBJ1-2	NA	NA	TGTGCCAGCAGTTCCTCCGGGGTGGAATATGGCTACACCTTC	CASSSSGVEYGYTF
TRBV14	TRBJ1-2	NA	TRBD1	TGTGCCAGCAGCCGAGGGACAGGGAACTATGGCTACACCTTC	CASSRGTGNYGYTF
TRBV29-1	TRBJ2-5	NA	NA	TGCAGCGTTGCCACCCCAGGGCTTAAGCAAGAGACCCAGTACTTC	CSVATPGLKQETQYF
TRBV3-1/TRBV3-2	TRBJ1-4	NA	NA	TGTGCCAGCAGCCAAGAATCAGGTACTAATGAAAAACTGTTTTTT	CASSQESGTNEKLFF
TRBV28	TRBJ2-7	NA	NA	TGTGCCACCGGACAGAACTACGAGCAGTACTTC	CATGQNYEQYF
TRBV20-1	TRBJ1-2	NA	NA	TGCAGTGCTAGTTCTAGGTCGAAGGACTATGGCTACACCTTC	CSASSRSKDYGYTF
TRBV11-2	TRBJ2-4	NA	TRBD2	TGTGCCAGCAGCACGGGACTAAAAAACATTCAGTACTTC	CASSTGLKNIQYF
TRBV3-1/TRBV3-2	TRBJ2-7	few	TRBD1	TGTGCCAGCAGCCAAGATCAGGGACAGGGGAGATCCGAGCAGTACTTC	CASSQDQGQGRSEQYF
TRBV5-1	TRBJ1-1	NA	TRBD1	TGCGCCAGCAGCGCTGACAGGGGCTCGAACACTGAAGCTTTCTTT	CASSADRGSNTEAFF